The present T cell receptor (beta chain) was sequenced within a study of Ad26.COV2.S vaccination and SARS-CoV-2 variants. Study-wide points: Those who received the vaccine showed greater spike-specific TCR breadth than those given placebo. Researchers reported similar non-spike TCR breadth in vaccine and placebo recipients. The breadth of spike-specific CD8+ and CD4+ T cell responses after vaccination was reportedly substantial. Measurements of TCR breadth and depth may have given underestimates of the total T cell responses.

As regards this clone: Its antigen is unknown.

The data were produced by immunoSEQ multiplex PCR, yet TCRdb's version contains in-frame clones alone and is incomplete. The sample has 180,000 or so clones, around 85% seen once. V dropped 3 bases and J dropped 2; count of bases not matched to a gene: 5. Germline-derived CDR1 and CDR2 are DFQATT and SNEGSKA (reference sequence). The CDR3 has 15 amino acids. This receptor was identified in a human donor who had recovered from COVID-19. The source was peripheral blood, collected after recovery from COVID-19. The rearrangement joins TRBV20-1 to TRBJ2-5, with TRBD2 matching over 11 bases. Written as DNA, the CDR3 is TGCAGTGCTAGTGGGGTAGCGGGGGGGCAAGAGACCCAGTACTTC. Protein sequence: CSASGVAGGQETQYF.